A selection of T cell receptor beta chains follows, all from one sample in a study of blood T cell dynamics during melanoma immunotherapy. TCRdb keeps only in-frame clones here, not all; method: immunoSEQ multiplex PCR. The repertoire includes 2,500 to 3,000 clones, around 90% of them detected once, and roughly 13% sits in the top ten. Here the sequenced sample was blood, taken from a patient treated with checkpoint blockade. The receptors were sampled from a human donor with melanoma. Both conserved end residues are part of each CDR3. A D gene is named only where the DNA matches it firmly. Clone size is stated in some rows and not others, as once, few, many or a class when expanded.

V gene: TRBV7-9; clone size: .; D gene: TRBD1; J gene: TRBJ2-1; CDR3 DNA: TGTGCCAGCAGCTCATTAACAGGGGGCGAGGGGAATGAGCAGTTCTTC; CDR3 protein: CASSSLTGGEGNEQFF
V gene: TRBV7-2; clone size: .; D gene: .; J gene: TRBJ2-3; CDR3 DNA: TGTGCCAGCAGCTTAGTTGCCGCAGATACGCAGTATTTT; CDR3 protein: CASSLVAADTQYF
V gene: TRBV11-2; clone size: .; D gene: .; J gene: TRBJ2-1; CDR3 DNA: TGTGCCAGCAGCTCTTACAGGGCGAGCTCCTACAATGAGCAGTTCTTC; CDR3 protein: CASSSYRASSYNEQFF
V gene: TRBV6-1; clone size: .; D gene: TRBD2; J gene: TRBJ2-3; CDR3 DNA: TGTGCCAGCAGTGAACGGGGGACTAGTTTTCCAGATACGCAGTATTTT; CDR3 protein: CASSERGTSFPDTQYF
V gene: TRBV6-1; clone size: .; D gene: TRBD2; J gene: TRBJ2-1; CDR3 DNA: TGTGCCAGCAGTGAAGCGGGAGGGACCAATGAGCAGTTCTTC; CDR3 protein: CASSEAGGTNEQFF
V gene: TRBV29-1; clone size: once; D gene: TRBD1; J gene: TRBJ2-7; CDR3 DNA: TGCAGCGTCGAAGGGACAGGGGGGACCTACGAGCAGTACTTC; CDR3 protein: CSVEGTGGTYEQYF
V gene: TRBV28; clone size: .; D gene: .; J gene: TRBJ1-1; CDR3 DNA: TGTGCCAGCAGTTCGAGGCCGAACAGGGAAATCACTGAAGCTTTCTTT; CDR3 protein: CASSSRPNREITEAFF
V gene: TRBV18; clone size: .; D gene: TRBD2; J gene: TRBJ2-7; CDR3 DNA: TGTGCCAGCTCACCGGGTGGGGGGGTTCCCTACGAGCAGTACTTC; CDR3 protein: CASSPGGGVPYEQYF
V gene: TRBV30; clone size: .; D gene: .; J gene: TRBJ2-1; CDR3 DNA: TGTGCCTGGAGTGGATTCCGGGACTTACGCATAGTACACTATGAGCAGTTCTTC; CDR3 protein: CAWSGFRDLRIVHYEQFF
V gene: TRBV6-6; clone size: .; D gene: TRBD1; J gene: TRBJ1-3; CDR3 DNA: TGTGCCAGCCAGCAGGGGGGCTCTGGAAACACCATATATTTT; CDR3 protein: CASQQGGSGNTIYF
V gene: TRBV14; clone size: .; D gene: TRBD2; J gene: TRBJ2-1; CDR3 DNA: TGTGCCAGCGCAGTAGCGGGAGGGCCGTGGACTGAGCAGTTCTTC; CDR3 protein: CASAVAGGPWTEQFF
V gene: TRBV7-5; clone size: .; D gene: .; J gene: TRBJ2-7; CDR3 DNA: TGTGCCAGCAGCTTAGGTTTGGGCGACGAGCAGTACTTC; CDR3 protein: CASSLGLGDEQYF
V gene: TRBV5-1; clone size: .; D gene: .; J gene: TRBJ2-3; CDR3 DNA: TGCGCCAGCAGCTTGGACAGATCCACAGATACGCAGTATTTT; CDR3 protein: CASSLDRSTDTQYF
V gene: TRBV5-1; clone size: .; D gene: .; J gene: TRBJ2-2; CDR3 DNA: TGCGCCAGCAGCAGTAGCACCGGGGAGCTGTTTTTT; CDR3 protein: CASSSSTGELFF
V gene: TRBV18; clone size: .; D gene: .; J gene: TRBJ2-1; CDR3 DNA: TGTGCCAGCTCAGGACTACCACAGGGGAGGCTGTACAATGAGCAGTTCTTC; CDR3 protein: CASSGLPQGRLYNEQFF
V gene: TRBV28; clone size: .; D gene: .; J gene: TRBJ2-5; CDR3 DNA: TGTGCCAGCAGTCACCTCCTCGAACGAGAGACCCAGTACTTC; CDR3 protein: CASSHLLERETQYF
V gene: TRBV4-3; clone size: .; D gene: TRBD2; J gene: TRBJ2-1; CDR3 DNA: TGCGCCAGCAGCCAAGATCGGGGGACTAGCGGGAGAGATGAGCAGTTCTTC; CDR3 protein: CASSQDRGTSGRDEQFF
V gene: TRBV6-9; clone size: .; D gene: .; J gene: TRBJ1-2; CDR3 DNA: TGTGCCAGCAGTTACGGGAACCATAGAGGCTATGGCTACACCTTC; CDR3 protein: CASSYGNHRGYGYTF
V gene: TRBV2; clone size: .; D gene: .; J gene: TRBJ1-5; CDR3 DNA: TGTGCCAGCAGTGAGATCAGAAATCAGCCCCAGCATTTT; CDR3 protein: CASSEIRNQPQHF